One sample yielded the 4 T cell receptor beta chains listed below, sequenced in a study of T cell responses to AZD1222 COVID-19 vaccine. The data were produced by immunoSEQ multiplex PCR, yet TCRdb's version contains in-frame clones alone and is incomplete. The sample consists of 120,000 to 150,000 clones, around 89% of them appearing once. The source material was peripheral blood, sampled on day 0 of AZD1222 vaccination. These receptor sequences come from an adult in good health.

CDR3 sequence: CATSRDRFADTQYF. The CDR3 DNA reads TGTGCCACCAGCAGAGATCGGTTCGCAGATACGCAGTATTTT. The rearrangement links TRBV15 to TRBJ2-3; D is unclear. This CDR3 is 14 amino acids long. V dropped 0 bases and J dropped 4 bases, with 8 bases sitting between them. Germline V gene sequence: CDR1 LNHNV, CDR2 YYDKDF (reference sequence).

This chain uses TRBV18 with TRBJ2-5, with TRBD1 identical over 10 bases. The trim removed 4 bases at V and 2 bases at J, leaving 10 bases unmatched. This CDR3 spans 17 amino acids. CDR1 and CDR2 from the germline V gene are KGHSH and LQKENI. This CDR3 reads CASSQDMSGQGQETQYF. CDR3 DNA sequence: TGTGCCAGCTCACAGGATATGTCGGGACAGGGGCAAGAGACCCAGTACTTC. The variable domain in full, completed from reference TRBV18 and TRBJ2-5, reads NAGVMQNPRHLVRRRGQEARLRCSPMKGHSHVYWYRQLPEEGLKFMVYLQKENIIDESGMPKERFSAEFPKEGPSILRIQQVVRGDSAAYFCASSQDMSGQGQETQYFGPGTRLLVL.

The CDR3 here is CASSLGLAGKGEQFF. CDR3 sequence (DNA): TGCGCCAGCAGCCTAGGACTAGCGGGGAAGGGGGAGCAGTTCTTC. V and J are TRBV5-1 and TRBJ2-1; TRBD2 matches 12 bases. The germline gives CDR1 SGHRS, CDR2 YFSETQ. CDR3 length equals 15 residues. The trim removed 4 bases at V and 10 bases at J, leaving 9 bases unmatched.

The chain joins TRBV11-2 to TRBJ2-7, with D tentatively TRBD2 (5 bases). Germline values: CDR1 SGHAT, CDR2 FQNNGV. V gave up 5 bases and J gave up 6 bases, with 17 bases separating them. CDR3 length: 14 amino acids. CDR3 loop: CASSRQVPTSEQYF. CDR3 coding DNA: TGTGCCAGCAGCCGTCAGGTCCCTACTAGCGAGCAGTACTTC.